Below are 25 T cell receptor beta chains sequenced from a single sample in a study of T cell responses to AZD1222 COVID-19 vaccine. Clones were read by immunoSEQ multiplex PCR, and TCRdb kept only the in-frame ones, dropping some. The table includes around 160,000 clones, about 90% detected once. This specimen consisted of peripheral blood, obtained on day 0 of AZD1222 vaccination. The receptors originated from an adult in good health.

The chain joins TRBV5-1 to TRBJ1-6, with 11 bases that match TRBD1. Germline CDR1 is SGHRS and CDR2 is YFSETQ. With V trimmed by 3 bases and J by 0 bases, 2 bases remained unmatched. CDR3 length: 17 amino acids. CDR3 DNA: TGCGCCAGCAGCTGGGGGACAGGGGGCTCCTATAATTCACCCCTCCACTTT. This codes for CASSWGTGGSYNSPLHF.

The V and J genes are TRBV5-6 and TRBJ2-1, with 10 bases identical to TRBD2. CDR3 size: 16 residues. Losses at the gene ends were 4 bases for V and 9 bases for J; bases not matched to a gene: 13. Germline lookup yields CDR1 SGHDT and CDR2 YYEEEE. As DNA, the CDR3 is TGTGCCAGCAGCCGGAGGCTACTAGCGGGATTAACTGAGCAGTTCTTC. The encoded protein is CASSRRLLAGLTEQFF.

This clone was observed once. DNA for the CDR3: TGTGCCAGCAGTACCATCACGGGTGAGCAGTTCTTC. Translation gives CASSTITGEQFF. The chain couples TRBV12-3 or TRBV12-4 to TRBJ2-1; D gene unclear. The CDR3 is 12 residues long. V shed 5 bases and J shed 9 bases, with 11 bases lying between them.

The CDR3 is CASSILGPLEEQYF. The CDR3 nucleotides are TGTGCCAGCAGCATCTTGGGACCCCTTGAAGAGCAGTACTTC. The chain carries TRBV7-2 and TRBJ2-7; either TRBD1 or TRBD2 may fit D (5 bases each). The germline V and J ends were trimmed by 5 bases and 7 bases, with 18 bases remaining between them. The CDR3 contains 14 residues. CDR1 and CDR2 from the germline V gene are SGHTA and FQGNSA.

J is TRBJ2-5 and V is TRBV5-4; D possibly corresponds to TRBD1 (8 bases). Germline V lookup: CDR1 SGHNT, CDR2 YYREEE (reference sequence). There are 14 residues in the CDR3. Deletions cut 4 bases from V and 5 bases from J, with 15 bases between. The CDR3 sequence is CASSRTGRGETQYF. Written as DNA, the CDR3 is TGTGCCAGCAGCCGGACAGGGAGGGGGGAGACCCAGTACTTC.

In nucleotides, the CDR3 is TGTGCCAGCAGCTTAGTTTTCCACTACAATGAGCAGTTCTTC. Translating it yields CASSLVFHYNEQFF. The chain combines TRBV7-9 with TRBJ2-1; no reliable D call. This CDR3 region has 14 residues. Trimming removed 1 base at V and 3 bases at J, with 7 bases between. Germline V gene lookup returns CDR1 SEHNR and CDR2 FQNEAQ (reference sequence).

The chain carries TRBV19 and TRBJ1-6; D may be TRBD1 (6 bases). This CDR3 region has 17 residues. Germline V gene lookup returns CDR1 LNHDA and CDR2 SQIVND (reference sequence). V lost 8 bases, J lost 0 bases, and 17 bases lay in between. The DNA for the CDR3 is TGTGCCAGTCGTTCTACAGGGACGAGCTCCTATAATTCACCCCTCCACTTT. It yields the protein CASRSTGTSSYNSPLHF. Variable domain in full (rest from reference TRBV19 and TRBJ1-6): DGGITQSPKYLFRKEGQNVTLSCEQNLNHDAMYWYRQDPGQGLRLIYYSQIVNDFQKGDIAEGYSVSREKKESFPLTVTSAQKNPTAFYLCASRSTGTSSYNSPLHFGNGTRLTVT.

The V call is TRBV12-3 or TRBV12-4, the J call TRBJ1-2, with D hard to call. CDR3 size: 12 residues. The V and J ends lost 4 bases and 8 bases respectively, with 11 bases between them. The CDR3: CASSSRTSGYTF. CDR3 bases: TGTGCCAGCAGTTCTAGGACGAGCGGCTACACCTTC.

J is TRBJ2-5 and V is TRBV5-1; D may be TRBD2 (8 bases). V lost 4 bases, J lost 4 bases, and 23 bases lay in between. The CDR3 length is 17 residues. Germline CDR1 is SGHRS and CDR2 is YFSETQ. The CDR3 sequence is CASSTGVGGGTRETQYF. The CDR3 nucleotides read TGCGCCAGCAGCACAGGGGTAGGCGGGGGGACCCGAGAGACCCAGTACTTC.

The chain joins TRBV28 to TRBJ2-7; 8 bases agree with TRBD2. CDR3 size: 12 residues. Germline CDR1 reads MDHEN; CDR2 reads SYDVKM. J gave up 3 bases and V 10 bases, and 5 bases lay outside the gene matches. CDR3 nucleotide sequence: TGTGCCACCTCCGGGACTAGCTACGAGCAGTACTTC. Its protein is CATSGTSYEQYF.

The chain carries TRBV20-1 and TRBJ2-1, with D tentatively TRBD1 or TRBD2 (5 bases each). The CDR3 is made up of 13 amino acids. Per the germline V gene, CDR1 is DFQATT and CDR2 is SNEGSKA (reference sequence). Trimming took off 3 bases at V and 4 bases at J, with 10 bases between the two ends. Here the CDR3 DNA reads TGCAGTGCTAGTAGGGGAGATTACAATGAGCAGTTCTTC. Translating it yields CSASRGDYNEQFF.

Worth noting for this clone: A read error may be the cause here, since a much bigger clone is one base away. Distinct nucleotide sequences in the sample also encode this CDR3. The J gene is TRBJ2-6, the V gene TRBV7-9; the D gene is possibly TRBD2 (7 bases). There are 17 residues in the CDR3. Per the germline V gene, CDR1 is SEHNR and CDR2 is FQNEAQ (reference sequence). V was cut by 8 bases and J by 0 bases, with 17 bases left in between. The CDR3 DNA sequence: TGTGCCAGCCTTGGCGGGGGCCGGGGCTCTGGGGCCAACGTCCTGACTTTC. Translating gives CASLGGGRGSGANVLTF.

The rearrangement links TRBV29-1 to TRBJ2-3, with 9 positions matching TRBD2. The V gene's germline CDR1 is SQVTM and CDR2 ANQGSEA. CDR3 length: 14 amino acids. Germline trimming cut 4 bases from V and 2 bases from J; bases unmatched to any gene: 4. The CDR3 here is CSVGGTSLTDTQYF. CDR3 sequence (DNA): TGCAGCGTTGGGGGGACTAGCCTCACAGATACGCAGTATTTT.

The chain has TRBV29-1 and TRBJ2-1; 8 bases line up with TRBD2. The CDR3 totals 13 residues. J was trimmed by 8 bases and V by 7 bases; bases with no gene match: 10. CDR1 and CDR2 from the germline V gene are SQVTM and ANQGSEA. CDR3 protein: CSATGTSIYEQFF. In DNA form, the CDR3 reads TGCAGCGCTACCGGGACTAGTATCTATGAGCAGTTCTTC.

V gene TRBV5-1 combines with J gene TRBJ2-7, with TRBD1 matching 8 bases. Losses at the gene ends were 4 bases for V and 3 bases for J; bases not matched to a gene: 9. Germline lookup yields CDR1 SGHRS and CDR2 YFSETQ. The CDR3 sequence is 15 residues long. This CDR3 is CASSIGQGQVYEQYF. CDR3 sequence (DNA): TGCGCCAGCAGCATCGGACAGGGACAAGTCTACGAGCAGTACTTC.

CDR3 DNA: TGTGCCAGCAGCCCCTACCCCAGACTAGCGGGAGGGCCGTCGTCCTACAATGAGCAGTTCTTC. Residues: CASSPYPRLAGGPSSYNEQFF. J is TRBJ2-1 and V is TRBV4-2; 14 bases agree with TRBD2. The CDR3 is 21 amino acids. In germline, CDR1 is LGHNA, CDR2 YNFKEQ. The junction had 15 bases not matched to a gene; V was cut back by 4 bases and J by 1 base.

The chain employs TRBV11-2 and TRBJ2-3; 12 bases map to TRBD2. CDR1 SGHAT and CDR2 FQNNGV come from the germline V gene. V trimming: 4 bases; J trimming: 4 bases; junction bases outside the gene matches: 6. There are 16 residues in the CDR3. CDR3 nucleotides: TGTGCCAGCAGCTATACTAGCGGGGGGTCCTCAGATACGCAGTATTTT. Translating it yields CASSYTSGGSSDTQYF.

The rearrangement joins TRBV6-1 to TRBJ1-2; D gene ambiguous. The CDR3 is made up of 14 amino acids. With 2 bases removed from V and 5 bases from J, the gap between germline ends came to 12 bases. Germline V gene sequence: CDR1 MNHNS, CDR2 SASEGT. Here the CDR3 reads CASSEFMTVYGYTF. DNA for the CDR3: TGTGCCAGCAGTGAATTTATGACCGTGTATGGCTACACCTTC.

The CDR3 sequence: CASLEGRVENIQYF. CDR3 nucleotides: TGTGCCAGCCTGGAGGGCAGGGTTGAAAACATTCAGTACTTC. The chain employs TRBV2 and TRBJ2-4; D might be TRBD2 (6 bases). This CDR3 comprises 14 residues. Per the germline V gene, CDR1 is SNHLY and CDR2 is FYNNEI. V lost 8 bases, J lost 5 bases, and 16 bases lay in between.

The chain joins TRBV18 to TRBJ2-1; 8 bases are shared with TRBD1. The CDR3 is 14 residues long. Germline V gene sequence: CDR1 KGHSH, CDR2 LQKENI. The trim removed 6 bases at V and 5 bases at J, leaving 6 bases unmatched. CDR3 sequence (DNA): TGTGCCAGCTCCAGGGGGCAGAACCACAATGAGCAGTTCTTC. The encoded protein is CASSRGQNHNEQFF.

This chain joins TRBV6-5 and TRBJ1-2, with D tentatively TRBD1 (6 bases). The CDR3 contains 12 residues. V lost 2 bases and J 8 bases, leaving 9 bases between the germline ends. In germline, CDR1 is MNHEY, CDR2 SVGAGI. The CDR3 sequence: CASSYRGYGYTF. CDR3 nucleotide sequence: TGTGCCAGCAGTTACAGGGGGTACGGCTACACCTTC.

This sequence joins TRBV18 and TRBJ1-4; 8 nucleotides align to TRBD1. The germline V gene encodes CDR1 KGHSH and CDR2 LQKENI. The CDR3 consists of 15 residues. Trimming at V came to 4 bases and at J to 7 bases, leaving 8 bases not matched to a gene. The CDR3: CASSRQTGEGEKLFF. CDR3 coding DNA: TGTGCCAGCTCACGACAGACAGGGGAAGGTGAAAAACTGTTTTTT.

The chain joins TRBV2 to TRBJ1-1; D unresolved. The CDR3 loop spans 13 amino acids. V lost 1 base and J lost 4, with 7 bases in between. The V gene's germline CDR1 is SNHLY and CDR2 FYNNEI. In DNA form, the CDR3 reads TGTGCCAGCAGTGAAGTAAGGGTCACTGAAGCTTTCTTT. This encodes CASSEVRVTEAFF.

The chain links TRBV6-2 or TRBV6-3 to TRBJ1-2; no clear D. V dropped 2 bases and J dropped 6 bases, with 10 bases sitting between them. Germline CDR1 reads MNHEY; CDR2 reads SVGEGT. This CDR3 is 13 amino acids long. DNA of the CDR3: TGTGCCAGCAGTTACGATACGACTCATGGCTACACCTTC. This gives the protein CASSYDTTHGYTF.

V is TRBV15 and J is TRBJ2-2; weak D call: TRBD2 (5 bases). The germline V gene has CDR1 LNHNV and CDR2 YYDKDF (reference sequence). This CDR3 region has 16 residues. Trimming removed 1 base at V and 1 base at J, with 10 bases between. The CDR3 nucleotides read TGTGCCACCAGCAGAGGGGGTGGGAGGAACACCGGGGAGCTGTTTTTT. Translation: CATSRGGGRNTGELFF.